This T cell receptor (beta chain) was captured in a study of blood T cell repertoires in COVID-19. Study context: From the United States, Italy and Spain came samples of acute and convalescent COVID-19. PBMCs, B-cell-depleted T cells, or T cells provided the cDNA or gDNA that made up the material.

With V trimmed by 5 bases and J by 7 bases, 10 bases remained unmatched. The germline gives CDR1 KGHDR, CDR2 SFDVKD. CDR3 size: 15 residues. Which cohort a participant joined came from the clinical history participants gave. The authors' processing: Reference gene primer amplification yielded estimated nucleated cell counts. Profiled with immunoSEQ multiplex PCR; TCRdb holds only in-frame clones, not every one. The V and J calls and clone size are taken from that table; D and trimming were inferred from the DNA. The table has fewer than 300,000 clones, around 83% seen once. Sequenced input: PBMCs or T cells enriched from blood (not recorded which). The chain couples TRBV24-1 to TRBJ2-1; TRBD2 agrees at 7 bases. The sequence was obtained from a man between 40 and 49 years old who had been exposed to COVID-19. In DNA, the CDR3 is TGTGCCACCAGTGCCGAGGGGCGGGAGCTGAATGAGCAGTTCTTC. The encoded protein is CATSAEGRELNEQFF.